These 7 T cell receptor beta chains originate from one sample sequenced in a study of T cell responses to AZD1222 COVID-19 vaccine. Some clones are missing from TCRdb's copy, which holds only in-frame ones; the method was immunoSEQ multiplex PCR. The sample lists some 120,000 clones; 65% to 90% were seen once. Sequenced material: peripheral blood, taken 28 days after the second AZD1222 dose. The receptors come from an adult who received the AZD1222 COVID-19 vaccine.

The chain combines TRBV12-3 or TRBV12-4 with TRBJ1-1, with D unclear. V was trimmed by 3 bases and J by 7 bases, leaving 9 bases between them. There are 12 residues in the CDR3. CDR3 sequence reads: CASSFQVHEAFF. CDR3 in DNA: TGTGCCAGCAGTTTTCAGGTCCATGAAGCTTTCTTT.

This chain joins TRBV19 and TRBJ2-2; 7 bases line up with TRBD2. Germline V CDR1 and CDR2: LNHDA, SQIVND (reference sequence). V lost 6 bases and J lost 7; bases outside the gene matches: 2. The CDR3 extends over 12 amino acids. The CDR3 here is CASSGGYGELFF. The DNA of the CDR3 is TGTGCCAGTAGCGGGGGGTACGGGGAGCTGTTTTTT.

The V and J genes are TRBV19 and TRBJ1-2; maybe TRBD1 (6 bases). The CDR3 runs 12 residues. Germline V gene data show CDR1 as LNHDA and CDR2 as SQIVND (reference sequence). The V end lost 3 bases, the J end lost 6 bases, and 8 bases lay between the germline ends. CDR3 nucleotide sequence: TGTGCCAGTAGTATCAGGACAGATGGCTACACCTTC. Residues: CASSIRTDGYTF.

The chain is built from TRBV9 and TRBJ2-1; D unresolved. Between the trimmed V and J ends, which lost 0 bases and 1 base, there was a span of 8 bases. This CDR3 contains 15 residues. From germline, CDR1 is SGDLS and CDR2 YYNGEE. As DNA, the CDR3 is TGTGCCAGCAGCGTAGGGATTCTTTCCTACAATGAGCAGTTCTTC. Amino acids: CASSVGILSYNEQFF. Full variable domain (remainder filled in from reference TRBV9 and TRBJ2-1): DSGVTQTPKHLITATGQRVTLRCSPRSGDLSVYWYQQSLDQGLQFLIQYYNGEERAKGNILERFSAQQFPDLHSELNLSSLELGDSALYFCASSVGILSYNEQFFGPGTRLTVL.

The chain links TRBV5-1 to TRBJ1-2, with D uncertain. CDR1 and CDR2 from the germline V gene are SGHRS and YFSETQ. CDR3 length equals 13 residues. The V and J ends lost 0 bases and 10 bases respectively, with 13 bases between them. CDR3 DNA sequence: TGCGCCAGCAGCTTGGGCAGCCCCTACCCCTACACCTTC. Translation gives CASSLGSPYPYTF.

V and J are TRBV6-2 or TRBV6-3 and TRBJ1-1; 7 bases fit TRBD1. Losses at the gene ends were 4 bases for V and 4 bases for J; bases not matched to a gene: 6. The germline V gene has CDR1 MNHEY and CDR2 SVGEGT. This CDR3 is 14 amino acids long. CDR3 bases: TGTGCCAGCAGTTCAGGGGGTCGGGTCACTGAAGCTTTCTTT. Protein sequence: CASSSGGRVTEAFF.

The gene calls are TRBV7-2 and TRBJ2-3; D is ambiguous. Germline lookup yields CDR1 SGHTA and CDR2 FQGNSA. V lost 4 bases and J lost 2, with 10 bases in between. The CDR3 sequence is 14 residues long. CDR3 residues: CASSSLSHTDTQYF. DNA of the CDR3: TGTGCCAGCAGCTCTCTATCCCACACAGATACGCAGTATTTT.